This T cell receptor (beta chain) stems from a study of response to subunit inactivated influenza vaccine. Study-wide findings and caveats: Each seasonal flu vaccination may recruit only limited new T cells, authors suggested.

This clonotype has more than one count but fewer than ten. Its matching antigen is unknown. The CDR3 loop spans 16 amino acids. V was clipped by 5 bases and J by 6 bases, with 22 bases between them. The germline gives CDR1 MGHDK, CDR2 SYGVNS. TCRdb analysed the RT-PCR reads with MiXCR anew, one entry per CDR3 protein. The sample comprises fewer than 800,000 distinct CDR3 sequences, around 14% of which are singletons, and around 10% rests with the top ten. This TCR was recovered from a man between 45 and 60 years old who received an inactivated influenza vaccine. The V call is TRBV25-1, the J call TRBJ2-5; either TRBD1 or TRBD2 may fit D (6 bases each). The sample here was PBMCs from blood, taken about 11 days after vaccination. The CDR3 reads CASSQWGAEPKKTQYF. The CDR3 DNA is TGTGCCAGCAGTCAATGGGGGGCAGAGCCGAAGAAGACCCAGTACTTC.